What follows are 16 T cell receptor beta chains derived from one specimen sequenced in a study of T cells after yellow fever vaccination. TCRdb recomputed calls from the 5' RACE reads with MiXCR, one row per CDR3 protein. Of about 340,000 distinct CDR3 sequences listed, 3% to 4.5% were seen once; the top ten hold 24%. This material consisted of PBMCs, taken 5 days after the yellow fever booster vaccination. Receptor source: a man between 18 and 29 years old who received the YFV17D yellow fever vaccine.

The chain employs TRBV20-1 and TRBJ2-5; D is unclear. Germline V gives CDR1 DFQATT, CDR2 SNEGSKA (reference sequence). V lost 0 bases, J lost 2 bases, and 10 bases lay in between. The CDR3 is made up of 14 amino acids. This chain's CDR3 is CSAREGRIQETQYF. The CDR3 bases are TGCAGTGCTAGAGAAGGACGGATACAAGAGACCCAGTACTTC.

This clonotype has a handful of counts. The CDR3, as DNA: TGTGCCAGCTCTCCGAGCGCCTGGGATAACGAGCAGTACTTC. It specifies CASSPSAWDNEQYF. V is TRBV18 and J is TRBJ2-7; D is uncertain. CDR1 and CDR2 from the germline V gene are KGHSH and LQKENI. CDR3 length: 14 residues. Trimming cost V 6 bases and J 5 bases, with 17 bases left between them.

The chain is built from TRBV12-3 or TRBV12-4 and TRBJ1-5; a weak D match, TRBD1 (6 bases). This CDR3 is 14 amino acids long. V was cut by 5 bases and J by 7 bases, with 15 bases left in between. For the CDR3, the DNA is TGTGCCAGCAGTACTACCCAAGGGGGACAGCCCCAGCATTTT. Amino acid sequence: CASSTTQGGQPQHF.

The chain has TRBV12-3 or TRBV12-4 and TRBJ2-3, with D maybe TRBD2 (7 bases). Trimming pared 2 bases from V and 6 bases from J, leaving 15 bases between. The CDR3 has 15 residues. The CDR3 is CASSLTPGGWDTQYF. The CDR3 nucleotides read TGTGCCAGCAGTTTAACCCCGGGGGGCTGGGATACGCAGTATTTT.

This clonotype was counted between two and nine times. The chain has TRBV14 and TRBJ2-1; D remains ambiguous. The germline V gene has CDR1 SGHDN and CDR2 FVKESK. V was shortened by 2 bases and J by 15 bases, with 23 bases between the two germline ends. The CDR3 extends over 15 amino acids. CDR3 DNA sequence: TGTGCCAGCAGCCAACAGTATGGCCAGGTCGCTTCGGTGTTCTTC. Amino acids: CASSQQYGQVASVFF.

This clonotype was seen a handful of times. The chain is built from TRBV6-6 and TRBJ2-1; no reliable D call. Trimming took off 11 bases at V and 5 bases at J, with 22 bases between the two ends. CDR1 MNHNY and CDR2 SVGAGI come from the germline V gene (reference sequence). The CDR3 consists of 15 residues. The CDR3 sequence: CAHNAQSDKNNEQFF. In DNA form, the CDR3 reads TGTGCCCACAACGCCCAAAGCGATAAGAACAATGAGCAGTTCTTC.

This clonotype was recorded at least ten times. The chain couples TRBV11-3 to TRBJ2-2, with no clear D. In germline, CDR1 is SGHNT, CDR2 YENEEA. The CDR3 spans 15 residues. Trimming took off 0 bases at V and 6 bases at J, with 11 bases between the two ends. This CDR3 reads CASSLDALRAGELFF. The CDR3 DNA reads TGTGCCAGCAGCTTAGATGCCTTACGGGCCGGGGAGCTGTTTTTT.

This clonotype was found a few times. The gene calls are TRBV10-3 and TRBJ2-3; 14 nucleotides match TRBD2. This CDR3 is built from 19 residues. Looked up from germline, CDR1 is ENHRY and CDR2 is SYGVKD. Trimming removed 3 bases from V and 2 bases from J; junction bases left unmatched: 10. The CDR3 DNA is TGTGCCATCAGTGACCATGGAAGGACTAGCGGGGGGTTCACAGATACGCAGTATTTT. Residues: CAISDHGRTSGGFTDTQYF.

The CDR3 is CASSNGGTTNEKLFF. CDR3 bases: TGTGCCAGTAGTAACGGAGGAACAACTAATGAAAAACTGTTTTTT. The chain has TRBV19 and TRBJ1-4; D is uncertain. Trimming shortened V by 4 bases and J by 0 bases, and 9 bases separated the two germline ends. The germline V gene has CDR1 LNHDA and CDR2 SQIVND (reference sequence). There are 15 residues in the CDR3.

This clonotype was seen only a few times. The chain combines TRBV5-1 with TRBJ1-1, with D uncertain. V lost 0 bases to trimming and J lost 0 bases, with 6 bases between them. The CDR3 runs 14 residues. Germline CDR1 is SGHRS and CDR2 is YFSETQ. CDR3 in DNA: TGCGCCAGCAGCTTGGATGCAGTGAACACTGAAGCTTTCTTT. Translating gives CASSLDAVNTEAFF.

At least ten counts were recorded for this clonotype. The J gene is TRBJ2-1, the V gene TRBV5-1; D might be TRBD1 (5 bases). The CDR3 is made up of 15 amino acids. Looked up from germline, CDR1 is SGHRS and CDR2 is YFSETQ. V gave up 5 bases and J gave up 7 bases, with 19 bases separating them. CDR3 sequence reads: CASSKGYGDWNEQFF. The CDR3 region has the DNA TGCGCCAGCAGTAAGGGGTATGGTGATTGGAATGAGCAGTTCTTC.

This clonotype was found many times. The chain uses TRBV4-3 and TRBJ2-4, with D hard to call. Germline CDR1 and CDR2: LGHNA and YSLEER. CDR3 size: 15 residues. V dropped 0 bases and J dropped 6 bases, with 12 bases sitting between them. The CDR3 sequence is CASSQDIKSGNIQYF. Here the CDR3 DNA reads TGCGCCAGCAGCCAAGATATAAAGTCTGGAAACATTCAGTACTTC.

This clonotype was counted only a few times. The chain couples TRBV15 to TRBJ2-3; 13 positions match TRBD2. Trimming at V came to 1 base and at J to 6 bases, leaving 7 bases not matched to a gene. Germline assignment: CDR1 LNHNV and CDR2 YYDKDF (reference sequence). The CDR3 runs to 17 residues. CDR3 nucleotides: TGTGCCACCAGCAGAGGGACTAGCGGGGGTGCGTGGGATACGCAGTATTTT. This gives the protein CATSRGTSGGAWDTQYF.

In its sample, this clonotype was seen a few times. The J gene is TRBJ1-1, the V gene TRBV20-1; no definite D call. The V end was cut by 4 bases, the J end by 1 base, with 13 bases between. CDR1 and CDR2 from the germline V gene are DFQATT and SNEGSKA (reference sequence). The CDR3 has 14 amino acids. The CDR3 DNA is TGCAGTGCTAAAGGCGCTACAAGGAACACTGAAGCTTTCTTT. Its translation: CSAKGATRNTEAFF.

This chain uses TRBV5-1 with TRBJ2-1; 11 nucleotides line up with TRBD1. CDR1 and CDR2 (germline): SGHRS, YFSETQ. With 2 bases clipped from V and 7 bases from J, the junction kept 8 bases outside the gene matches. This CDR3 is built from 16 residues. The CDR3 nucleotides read TGCGCCAGCAGCTTTGTTGGACAGGGGGCGCCGAATGAGCAGTTCTTC. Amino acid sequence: CASSFVGQGAPNEQFF.

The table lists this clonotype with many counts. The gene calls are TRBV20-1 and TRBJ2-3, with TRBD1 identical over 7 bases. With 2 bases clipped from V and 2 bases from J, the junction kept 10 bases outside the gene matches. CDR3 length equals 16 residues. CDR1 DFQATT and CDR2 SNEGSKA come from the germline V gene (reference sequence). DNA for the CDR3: TGCAGTGCTAGATCTTTAGGGGACAGCTTCACAGATACGCAGTATTTT. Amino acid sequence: CSARSLGDSFTDTQYF.